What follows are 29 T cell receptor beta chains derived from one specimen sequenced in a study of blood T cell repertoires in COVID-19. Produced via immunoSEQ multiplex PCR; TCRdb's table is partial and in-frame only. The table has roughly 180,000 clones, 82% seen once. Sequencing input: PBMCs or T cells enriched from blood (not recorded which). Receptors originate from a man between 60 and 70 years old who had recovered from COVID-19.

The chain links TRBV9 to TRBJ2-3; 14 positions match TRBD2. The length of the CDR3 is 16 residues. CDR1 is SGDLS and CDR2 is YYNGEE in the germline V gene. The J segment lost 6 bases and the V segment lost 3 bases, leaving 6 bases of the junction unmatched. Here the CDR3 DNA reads TGTGCCAGCAGCGGACTAGCGGGAGGGCCGGGGGATACGCAGTATTTT. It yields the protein CASSGLAGGPGDTQYF.

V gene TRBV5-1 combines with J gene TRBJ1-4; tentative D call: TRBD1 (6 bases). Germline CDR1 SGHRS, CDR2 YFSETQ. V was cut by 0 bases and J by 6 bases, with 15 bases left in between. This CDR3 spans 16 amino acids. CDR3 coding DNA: TGCGCCAGCAGCTTGGAACAGGGTTTTTCGGATGAAAAACTGTTTTTT. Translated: CASSLEQGFSDEKLFF. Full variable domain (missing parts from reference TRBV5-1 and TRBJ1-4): KAGVTQTPRYLIKTRGQQVTLSCSPISGHRSVSWYQQTPGQGLQFLFEYFSETQRNKGNFPGRFSGRQFSNSRSEMNVSTLELGDSALYLCASSLEQGFSDEKLFFGSGTQLSVL.

The CDR3 spells CASSFRQGGGNTEAFF. The DNA of the CDR3 is TGTGCCAGCAGCTTTAGACAGGGAGGAGGGAACACTGAAGCTTTCTTT. The V call is TRBV7-6, the J call TRBJ1-1; TRBD1 agrees at 7 bases. Trimming at V came to 3 bases and at J to 1 base, leaving 8 bases not matched to a gene. From germline, CDR1 is SGHVS and CDR2 FNYEAQ. This CDR3 comprises 16 residues.

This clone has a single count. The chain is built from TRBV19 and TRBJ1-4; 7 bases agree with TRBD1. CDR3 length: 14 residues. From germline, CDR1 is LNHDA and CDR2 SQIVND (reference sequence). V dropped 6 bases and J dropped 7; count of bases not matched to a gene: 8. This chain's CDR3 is CASRVQGRSEKLFF. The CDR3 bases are TGTGCCAGTAGGGTACAGGGGAGAAGTGAAAAACTGTTTTTT.

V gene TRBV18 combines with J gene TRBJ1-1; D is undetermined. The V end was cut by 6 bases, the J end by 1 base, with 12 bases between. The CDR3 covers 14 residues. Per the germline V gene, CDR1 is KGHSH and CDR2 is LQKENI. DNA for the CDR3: TGTGCCAGCTCCAAGGAGGTACAGAACACTGAAGCTTTCTTT. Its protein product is CASSKEVQNTEAFF.

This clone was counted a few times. CDR3 sequence reads: CASSYGGLNQPQHF. The CDR3 coding sequence is TGTGCCAGCAGTTACGGCGGCCTAAATCAGCCCCAGCATTTT. The V call is TRBV6-2 or TRBV6-3, the J call TRBJ1-5, with D uncertain. The CDR3 spans 14 residues. The germline V gene has CDR1 MNHEY and CDR2 SVGEGT. V was clipped by 2 bases and J by 4 bases, with 9 bases between them.

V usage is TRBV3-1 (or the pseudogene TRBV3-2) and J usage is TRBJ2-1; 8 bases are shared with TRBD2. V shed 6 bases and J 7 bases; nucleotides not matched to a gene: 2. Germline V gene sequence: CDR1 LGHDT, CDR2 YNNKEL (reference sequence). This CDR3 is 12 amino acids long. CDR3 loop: CASSREGNEQFF. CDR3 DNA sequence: TGTGCCAGCAGTCGGGAGGGGAATGAGCAGTTCTTC.

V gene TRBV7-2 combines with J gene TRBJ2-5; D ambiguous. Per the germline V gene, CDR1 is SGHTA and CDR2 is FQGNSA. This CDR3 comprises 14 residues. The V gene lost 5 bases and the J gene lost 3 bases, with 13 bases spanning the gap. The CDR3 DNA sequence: TGTGCCAGCAGCCCTCCCTACGAGAAAGAGACCCAGTACTTC. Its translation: CASSPPYEKETQYF.

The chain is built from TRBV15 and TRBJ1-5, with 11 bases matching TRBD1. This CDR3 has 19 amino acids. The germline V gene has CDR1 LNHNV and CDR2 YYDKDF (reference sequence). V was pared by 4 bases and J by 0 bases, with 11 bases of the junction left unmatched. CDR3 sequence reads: CATSTERTGGFNSNQPQHF. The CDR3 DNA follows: TGTGCCACCAGCACAGAGAGGACAGGGGGCTTCAATAGCAATCAGCCCCAGCATTTT.

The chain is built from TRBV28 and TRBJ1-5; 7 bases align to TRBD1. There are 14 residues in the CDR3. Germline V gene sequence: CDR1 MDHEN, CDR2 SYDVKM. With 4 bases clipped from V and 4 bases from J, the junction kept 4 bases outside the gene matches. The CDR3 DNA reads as TGTGCCAGCAGTTCGCGACAGGGAAATCAGCCCCAGCATTTT. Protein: CASSSRQGNQPQHF.

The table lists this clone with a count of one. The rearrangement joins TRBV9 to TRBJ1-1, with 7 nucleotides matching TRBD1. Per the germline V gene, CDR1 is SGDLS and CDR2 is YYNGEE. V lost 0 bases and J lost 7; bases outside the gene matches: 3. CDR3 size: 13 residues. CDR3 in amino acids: CASSVAQGGEAFF. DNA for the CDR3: TGTGCCAGCAGCGTAGCTCAGGGGGGTGAAGCTTTCTTT.

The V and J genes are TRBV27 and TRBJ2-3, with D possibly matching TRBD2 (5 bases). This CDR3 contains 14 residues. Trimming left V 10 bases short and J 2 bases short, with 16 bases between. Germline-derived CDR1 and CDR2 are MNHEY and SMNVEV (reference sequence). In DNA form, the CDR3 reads TGTGCCACCTCGGCGGAGCGGCCCACAGATACGCAGTATTTT. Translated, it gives CATSAERPTDTQYF.

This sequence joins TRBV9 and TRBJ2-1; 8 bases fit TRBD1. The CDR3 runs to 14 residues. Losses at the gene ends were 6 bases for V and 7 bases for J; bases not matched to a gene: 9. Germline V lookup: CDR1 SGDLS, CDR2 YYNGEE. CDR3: CASNPSDRGNEQFF. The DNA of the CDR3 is TGTGCCAGCAACCCTTCCGACAGGGGTAATGAGCAGTTCTTC.

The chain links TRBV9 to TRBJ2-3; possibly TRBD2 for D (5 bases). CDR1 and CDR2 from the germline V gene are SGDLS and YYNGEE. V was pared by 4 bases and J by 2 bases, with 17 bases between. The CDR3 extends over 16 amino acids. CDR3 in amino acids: CASSPSAARDTDTQYF. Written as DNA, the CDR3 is TGTGCCAGCAGCCCTTCCGCCGCTCGGGACACAGATACGCAGTATTTT.

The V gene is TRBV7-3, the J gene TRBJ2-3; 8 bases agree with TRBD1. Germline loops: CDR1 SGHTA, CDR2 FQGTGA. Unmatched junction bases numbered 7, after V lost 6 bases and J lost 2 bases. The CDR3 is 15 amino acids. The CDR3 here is CASSFGQGDTDTQYF. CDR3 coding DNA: TGTGCCAGCAGTTTCGGACAGGGAGACACAGATACGCAGTATTTT. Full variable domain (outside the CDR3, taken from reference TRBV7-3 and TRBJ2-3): GAGVSQTPSNKVTEKGKYVELRCDPISGHTALYWYRQSLGQGPEFLIYFQGTGAADDSGLPNDRFFAVRPEGSVSTLKIQRTERGDSAVYLCASSFGQGDTDTQYFGPGTRLTVL.

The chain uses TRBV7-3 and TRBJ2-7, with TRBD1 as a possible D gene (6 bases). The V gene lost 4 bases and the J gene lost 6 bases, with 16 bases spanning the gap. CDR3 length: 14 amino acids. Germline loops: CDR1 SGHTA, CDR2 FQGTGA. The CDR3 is CASSSLGAASEQYF. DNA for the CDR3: TGTGCCAGCAGCTCCTTGGGGGCAGCGAGCGAGCAGTACTTC.

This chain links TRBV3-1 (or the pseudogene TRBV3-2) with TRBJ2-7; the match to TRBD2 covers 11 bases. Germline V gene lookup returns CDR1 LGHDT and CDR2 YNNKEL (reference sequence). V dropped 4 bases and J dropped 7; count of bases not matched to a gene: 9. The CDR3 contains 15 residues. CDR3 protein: CASSLAGTSGSEQYF. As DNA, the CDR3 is TGTGCCAGCAGCCTCGCCGGGACTAGCGGTTCGGAGCAGTACTTC.

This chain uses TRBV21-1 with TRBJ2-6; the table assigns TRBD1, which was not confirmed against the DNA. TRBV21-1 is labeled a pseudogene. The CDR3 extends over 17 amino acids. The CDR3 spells CASSKANSYSGANVLTF. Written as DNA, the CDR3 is TGTGCCAGCAGCAAAGCGAACAGTTACTCTGGGGCCAACGTCCTGACTTTC.

CDR3 coding DNA: TGTGCCAGCAGCCCGCCGGCGGCCAGCTCCTACAATGAGCAGTTCTTC. Translated: CASSPPAASSYNEQFF. The V gene is TRBV5-4, the J gene TRBJ2-1; D unresolved. Germline V gene data show CDR1 as SGHNT and CDR2 as YYREEE (reference sequence). Trimming left V 4 bases short and J 0 bases short, with 14 bases between. There are 16 residues in the CDR3.

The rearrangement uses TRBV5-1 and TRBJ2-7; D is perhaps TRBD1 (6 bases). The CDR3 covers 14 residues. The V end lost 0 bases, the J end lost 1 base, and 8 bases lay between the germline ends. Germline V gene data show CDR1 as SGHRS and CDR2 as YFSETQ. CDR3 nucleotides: TGCGCCAGCAGCTTGGCAGGACAGTCCTACGAGCAGTACTTC. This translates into CASSLAGQSYEQYF.

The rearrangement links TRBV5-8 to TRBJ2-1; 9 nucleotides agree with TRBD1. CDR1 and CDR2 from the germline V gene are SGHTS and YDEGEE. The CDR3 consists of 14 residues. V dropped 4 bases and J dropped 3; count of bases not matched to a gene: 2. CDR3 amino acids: CASSRGQGYNEQFF. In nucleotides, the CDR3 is TGTGCCAGCAGCCGGGGACAGGGCTACAATGAGCAGTTCTTC.

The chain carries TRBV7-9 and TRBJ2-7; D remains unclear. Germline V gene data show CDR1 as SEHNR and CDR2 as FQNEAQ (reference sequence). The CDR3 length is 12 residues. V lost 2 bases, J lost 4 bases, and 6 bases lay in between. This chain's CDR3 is CASSLKAYEQYF. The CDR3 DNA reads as TGTGCCAGCAGCTTAAAAGCATACGAGCAGTACTTC.

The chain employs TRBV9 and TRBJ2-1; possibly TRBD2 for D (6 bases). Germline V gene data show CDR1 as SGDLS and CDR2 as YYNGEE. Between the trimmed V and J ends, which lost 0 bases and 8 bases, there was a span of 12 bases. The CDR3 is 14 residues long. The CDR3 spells CASSVVGGIDEQFF. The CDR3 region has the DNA TGTGCCAGCAGCGTAGTGGGGGGTATCGATGAGCAGTTCTTC.

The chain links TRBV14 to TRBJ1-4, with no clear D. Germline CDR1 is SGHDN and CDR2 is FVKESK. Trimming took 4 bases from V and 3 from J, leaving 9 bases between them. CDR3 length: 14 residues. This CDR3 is CASSPGGPNEKLFF. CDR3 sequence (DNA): TGTGCCAGCAGCCCCGGAGGGCCTAATGAAAAACTGTTTTTT.

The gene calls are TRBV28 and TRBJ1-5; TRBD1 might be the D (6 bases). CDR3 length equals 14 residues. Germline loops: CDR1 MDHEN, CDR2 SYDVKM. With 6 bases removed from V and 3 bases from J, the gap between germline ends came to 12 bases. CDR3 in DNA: TGTGCCAGCAGCCCCGGGACATACAATCAGCCCCAGCATTTT. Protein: CASSPGTYNQPQHF.

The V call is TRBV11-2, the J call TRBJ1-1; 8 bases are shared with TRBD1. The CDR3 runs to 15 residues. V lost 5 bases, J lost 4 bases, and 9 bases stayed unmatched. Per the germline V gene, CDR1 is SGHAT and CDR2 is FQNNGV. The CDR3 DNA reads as TGTGCCAGCAGCCAAAGGACAGGGCGGAGCACTGAAGCTTTCTTT. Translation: CASSQRTGRSTEAFF.

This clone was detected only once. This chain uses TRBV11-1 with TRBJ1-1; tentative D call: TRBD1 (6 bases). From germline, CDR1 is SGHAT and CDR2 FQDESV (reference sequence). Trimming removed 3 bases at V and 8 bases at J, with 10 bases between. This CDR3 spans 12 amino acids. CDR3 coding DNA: TGTGCCAGCAGCTTCTGGACAGAAGAAGCTTTCTTT. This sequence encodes CASSFWTEEAFF.

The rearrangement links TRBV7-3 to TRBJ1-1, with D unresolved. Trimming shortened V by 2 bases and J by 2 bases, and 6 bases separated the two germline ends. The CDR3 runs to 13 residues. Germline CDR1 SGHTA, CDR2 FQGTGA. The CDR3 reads CASSLAENTEAFF. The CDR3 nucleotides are TGTGCCAGCAGCTTAGCGGAAAACACTGAAGCTTTCTTT.

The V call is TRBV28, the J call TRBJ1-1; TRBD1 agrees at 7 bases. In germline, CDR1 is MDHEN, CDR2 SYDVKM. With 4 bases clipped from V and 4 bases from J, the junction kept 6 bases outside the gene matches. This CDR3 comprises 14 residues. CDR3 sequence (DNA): TGTGCCAGCAGTTCACAACAGGGGACCACTGAAGCTTTCTTT. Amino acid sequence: CASSSQQGTTEAFF.